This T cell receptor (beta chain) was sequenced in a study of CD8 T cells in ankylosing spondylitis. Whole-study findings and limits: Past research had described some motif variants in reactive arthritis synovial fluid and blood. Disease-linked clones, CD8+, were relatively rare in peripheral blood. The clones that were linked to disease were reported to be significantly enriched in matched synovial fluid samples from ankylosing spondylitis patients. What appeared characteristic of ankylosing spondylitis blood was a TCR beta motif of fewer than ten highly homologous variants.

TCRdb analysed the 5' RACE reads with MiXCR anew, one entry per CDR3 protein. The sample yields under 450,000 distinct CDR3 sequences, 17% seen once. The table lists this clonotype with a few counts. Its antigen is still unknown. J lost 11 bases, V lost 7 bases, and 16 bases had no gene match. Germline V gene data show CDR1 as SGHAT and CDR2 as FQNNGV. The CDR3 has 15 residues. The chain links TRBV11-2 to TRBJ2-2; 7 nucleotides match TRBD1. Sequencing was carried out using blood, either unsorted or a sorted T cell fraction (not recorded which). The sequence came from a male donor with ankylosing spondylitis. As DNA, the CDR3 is TGTGCCAGCATCCCATTCACCTCCCGGGACAGCGAGCTGTTTTTT. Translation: CASIPFTSRDSELFF. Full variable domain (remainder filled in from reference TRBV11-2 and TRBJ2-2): EAGVAQSPRYKIIEKRQSVAFWCNPISGHATLYWYQQILGQGPKLLIQFQNNGVVDDSQLPKDRFSAERLKGVDSTLKIQPAKLEDSAVYLCASIPFTSRDSELFFGEGSRLTVL.